Presented here are 10 T cell receptor beta chains from one specimen sequenced in a study of T cell repertoires in cytomegalovirus infection (dated by TCRdb to between 2018 and 2021). Data came from an Illumina HiSeq 1500. TCRdb's own reprocessing of the public reads used fastp at Q25 and MiXCR and kept productive beta chains. Each CDR3 protein appears once, grouped with its most common genes and DNA. The sample table contains about 260,000 distinct CDR3 sequences; only one count was recorded for approximately 15% of them. The ten biggest clones cover around 8.8% of the sample. Sequenced: PBMCs. The receptors derive from a human donor in good health (CMV status not recorded). Some clones in this sample may be carry-over from other donors' samples.

This clonotype occurred many times. The chain combines TRBV28 with TRBJ2-7, with D perhaps being TRBD1 or TRBD2 (7 bases each). The germline V gene encodes CDR1 MDHEN and CDR2 SYDVKM. The CDR3 is 16 residues long. With 5 bases removed from V and 3 bases from J, the gap between germline ends came to 20 bases. CDR3 amino acids: CASSQTGRGGYYEQYF. The CDR3 DNA follows: TGTGCCAGCAGTCAGACAGGGAGGGGCGGCTACTACGAGCAGTACTTC.

The J gene is TRBJ2-7, the V gene TRBV5-4; D is ambiguous. Trimming cost V 4 bases and J 0 bases, with 14 bases left between them. Germline CDR1 SGHNT, CDR2 YYREEE (reference sequence). This CDR3 spans 15 amino acids. For the CDR3, the DNA is TGTGCCAGCAGCCATCCCTCGGAGAGCTCCTACGAGCAGTACTTC. Translation gives CASSHPSESSYEQYF.

This clonotype showed up many times. The V call is TRBV12-3 or TRBV12-4, the J call TRBJ2-3; D may be TRBD1 (6 bases). CDR3 length equals 14 residues. Trimming shortened V by 4 bases and J by 5 bases, and 13 bases separated the two germline ends. CDR3: CASSSDSGLDTQYF. CDR3 nucleotide sequence: TGTGCCAGCAGTTCGGACAGTGGATTAGATACGCAGTATTTT.

This clonotype was found many times. The gene calls are TRBV7-2 and TRBJ2-1, with D possibly matching TRBD1 (5 bases). V was trimmed by 0 bases and J by 10 bases, leaving 16 bases between them. CDR1 is SGHTA and CDR2 is FQGNSA in the germline V gene. The CDR3 loop spans 15 amino acids. The CDR3 nucleotides are TGTGCCAGCAGCTTAGCCCCTTTAGCTGGGGCGGAGCAGTTCTTC. Translation gives CASSLAPLAGAEQFF.

This clonotype was seen many times. The chain is built from TRBV7-2 and TRBJ1-3; TRBD1 matches 8 bases. From germline, CDR1 is SGHTA and CDR2 FQGNSA. With V trimmed by 5 bases and J by 9 bases, 18 bases remained unmatched. The CDR3 length is 17 residues. The CDR3 sequence: CASSPDAGTGGSGTIYF. The CDR3 region has the DNA TGTGCCAGCAGCCCTGACGCCGGGACAGGCGGGTCTGGCACCATATATTTT. The full variable domain, in which reference TRBV7-2 and TRBJ1-3 provide the parts outside the CDR3, is GAGVSQSPSNKVTEKGKDVELRCDPISGHTALYWYRQSLGQGLEFLIYFQGNSAPDKSGLPSDRFSAERTGGSVSTLTIQRTQQEDSAVYLCASSPDAGTGGSGTIYFGEGSWLTVV.

The table lists this clonotype with a few counts. The chain links TRBV19 to TRBJ2-2; 8 nucleotides match TRBD1. J was trimmed by 4 bases and V by 8 bases; bases with no gene match: 6. The CDR3 runs to 14 residues. CDR1 and CDR2 from the germline V gene are LNHDA and SQIVND (reference sequence). The DNA of the CDR3 is TGTGCCAGTTGGACAGGGTTGGGCACCGGGGAGCTGTTTTTT. Residues: CASWTGLGTGELFF.

This clonotype was seen a handful of times. This chain connects TRBV3-1 to TRBJ2-2; the D gene is possibly TRBD2 (5 bases). The germline V gene has CDR1 LGHDT and CDR2 YNNKEL (reference sequence). The V and J ends lost 7 bases and 0 bases respectively, with 15 bases between them. The CDR3 has 16 amino acids. CDR3 residues: CASTFQRMANTGELFF. In nucleotides, the CDR3 is TGTGCCAGCACGTTTCAGCGGATGGCGAACACCGGGGAGCTGTTTTTT.

This clonotype was recorded at least ten times. V gene TRBV7-2 combines with J gene TRBJ2-3; D gene unclear. Germline-derived CDR1 and CDR2 are SGHTA and FQGNSA. The CDR3 length is 15 residues. V was pared by 4 bases and J by 3 bases, with 14 bases between. CDR3 DNA sequence: TGTGCCAGCAGCTCCCTCGGTGGGAAGACAGATACGCAGTATTTT. Translated, it gives CASSSLGGKTDTQYF. The full variable domain, in which reference TRBV7-2 and TRBJ2-3 provide the parts outside the CDR3, is GAGVSQSPSNKVTEKGKDVELRCDPISGHTALYWYRQSLGQGLEFLIYFQGNSAPDKSGLPSDRFSAERTGGSVSTLTIQRTQQEDSAVYLCASSSLGGKTDTQYFGPGTRLTVL.

This clonotype occurred many times. The chain joins TRBV27 to TRBJ2-7; D perhaps matches TRBD2 (5 bases). Germline-derived CDR1 and CDR2 are MNHEY and SMNVEV (reference sequence). CDR3 length equals 15 residues. V was cut by 0 bases and J by 5 bases, with 14 bases left in between. The CDR3 loop is CASSLSFGPGNEQYF. In nucleotides, the CDR3 is TGTGCCAGCAGTTTATCGTTCGGGCCGGGGAACGAGCAGTACTTC.

This clonotype was seen more than once but under ten times. V gene TRBV29-1 combines with J gene TRBJ2-7; possible D gene TRBD1, 5 bases. Germline assignment: CDR1 SQVTM and CDR2 ANQGSEA. The CDR3 has 13 amino acids. Trimming left V 4 bases short and J 1 base short, with 11 bases between. Written as DNA, the CDR3 is TGCAGCGTTGGTTCGGACAATTCCTACGAGCAGTACTTC. Its translation is CSVGSDNSYEQYF.